The source of this T cell receptor beta chain is a study of CD8 T cells in ankylosing spondylitis. Overall study findings and caveats: There was reportedly significant enrichment of clones that were disease-linked in matched ankylosing spondylitis synovial fluid. Disease-linked clones displayed a CD8+ phenotype and appeared relatively rarely in peripheral blood.

Quantitative 5'-RACE with molecular barcodes was used to make the TCR beta libraries. TCRdb used MiXCR to reprocess the 5' RACE reads, holding one entry per CDR3 protein. The repertoire consists of about 64,000 distinct CDR3 sequences, with approximately 5.7% occurring once and the leading ten covering roughly 5%. CDR3 length equals 15 residues. The V and J ends lost 5 bases and 4 bases respectively, with 17 bases between them. From germline, CDR1 is SGHTA and CDR2 FQGNSA. This clonotype was detected only a few times. What it recognizes is unknown. The chain carries TRBV7-2 and TRBJ2-5; D may be TRBD2 (6 bases). Sequencing was done on a sample of synovial fluid, either unsorted or a sorted T cell fraction (not recorded which). The TCR sequence derives from a male donor with ankylosing spondylitis. This CDR3 is CASSPLSGVAETQYF. The CDR3 bases are TGTGCCAGCAGCCCCCTCTCGGGAGTGGCAGAGACCCAGTACTTC.